This entry lists 15 T cell receptor beta chains sequenced from one sample in a study of blood T cell repertoires in COVID-19. Measured with immunoSEQ multiplex PCR; TCRdb has only the in-frame clones, and not every one. This sample has fewer than 250,000 clones; approximately 90% occur once, and the top ten carry less than 0.9%. Sequenced sample: PBMCs or T cells enriched from blood (not recorded which). All receptors come from a man aged 50 or older who had been exposed to COVID-19.

The chain combines TRBV19 with TRBJ1-1, with TRBD1 matching 7 bases. The germline gives CDR1 LNHDA, CDR2 SQIVND (reference sequence). The CDR3 covers 15 residues. V gave up 1 base and J gave up 7 bases; unmatched junction bases: 9. CDR3 sequence: CASSIVGAGGVEAFF. In DNA, the CDR3 is TGTGCCAGTAGTATAGTCGGAGCAGGGGGTGTTGAAGCTTTCTTT.

The V gene is TRBV25-1, the J gene TRBJ1-2; D is uncertain. V lost 5 bases and J lost 3, with 10 bases in between. Germline V gene data show CDR1 as MGHDK and CDR2 as SYGVNS. This CDR3 is built from 13 residues. Here the CDR3 reads CASSTPVDYGYTF. In DNA form, the CDR3 reads TGTGCCAGCAGTACCCCGGTGGACTATGGCTACACCTTC.

The rearrangement links TRBV28 to TRBJ2-1; TRBD2 agrees at 8 bases. The CDR3 totals 13 residues. Germline CDR1 is MDHEN and CDR2 is SYDVKM. Here the CDR3 reads CGTERELYNEQFF. CDR3 coding DNA: TGTGGGACCGAGCGGGAGCTCTACAATGAGCAGTTCTTC.

The chain links TRBV16 to TRBJ1-5; D gene ambiguous. CDR1 KGHSY and CDR2 FQNENV come from the germline V gene. The CDR3 has 16 amino acids. V was trimmed by 1 base and J by 5 bases, leaving 15 bases between them. CDR3: CASSQFALRSDQPQHF. The DNA of the CDR3 is TGTGCCAGCAGCCAATTTGCGTTGAGGTCCGATCAGCCCCAGCATTTT.

This rearrangement joins TRBV18 to TRBJ2-7; 10 bases fit TRBD2. V trimming: 6 bases; J trimming: 6 bases; junction bases outside the gene matches: 2. This CDR3 has 12 amino acids. Germline V gene lookup returns CDR1 KGHSH and CDR2 LQKENI. The CDR3 here is CASSPSGSEQYV. The CDR3 DNA is TGTGCCAGCTCCCCTAGCGGGAGCGAGCAGTACGTC.

This sequence joins TRBV7-2 and TRBJ2-1, with D possibly being TRBD2 (6 bases). The CDR3 is 15 amino acids. CDR1 is SGHTA and CDR2 is FQGNSA in the germline V gene. With 5 bases removed from V and 5 bases from J, the gap between germline ends came to 16 bases. The CDR3 protein is CASSPWVAANNEQFF. The CDR3 nucleotides are TGTGCCAGCAGCCCCTGGGTAGCGGCAAACAATGAGCAGTTCTTC.

V is TRBV5-1 and J is TRBJ2-5; D perhaps matches TRBD2 (6 bases). In germline, CDR1 is SGHRS, CDR2 YFSETQ. The CDR3 loop spans 13 amino acids. V was shortened by 4 bases and J by 5 bases, with 12 bases between the two germline ends. CDR3 sequence: CASSTLAWETQYF. CDR3 DNA sequence: TGCGCCAGCAGCACTCTAGCGTGGGAGACCCAGTACTTC.

This chain links TRBV24-1 with TRBJ1-5; no clear D. The germline V and J ends were trimmed by 10 bases and 4 bases, with 16 bases remaining between them. The germline gives CDR1 KGHDR, CDR2 SFDVKD. CDR3 size: 14 residues. CDR3 in amino acids: CATSFSGLNQPQHF. CDR3 nucleotide sequence: TGTGCCACTTCTTTTAGCGGGCTAAATCAGCCCCAGCATTTT.

This chain connects TRBV2 to TRBJ1-6; TRBD1 agrees at 8 bases. Germline loops: CDR1 SNHLY, CDR2 FYNNEI. J was trimmed by 10 bases and V by 6 bases; bases with no gene match: 14. The CDR3 consists of 16 residues. CDR3 sequence: CASSLNSGGQGSPLHF. For the CDR3, the DNA is TGTGCCAGCAGCCTGAACTCGGGCGGACAGGGCTCACCCCTCCACTTT.

V is TRBV6-6 and J is TRBJ1-2; possibly TRBD1 for D (6 bases). Trimming shortened V by 2 bases and J by 3 bases, and 13 bases separated the two germline ends. Germline lookup yields CDR1 MNHNY and CDR2 SVGAGI (reference sequence). The CDR3 is 15 residues long. The CDR3 sequence is CASSYMGRGYYGYTF. The CDR3 DNA reads as TGTGCCAGCAGTTACATGGGGAGGGGGTACTATGGCTACACCTTC.

This rearrangement joins TRBV5-4 to TRBJ2-5, with a possible D match to TRBD1 (6 bases). CDR3 length: 16 residues. V was cut by 1 base and J by 6 bases, with 19 bases left in between. CDR1 and CDR2 from the germline V gene are SGHNT and YYREEE (reference sequence). The CDR3 loop reads CASSLYKGDQLKTQYF. DNA for the CDR3: TGTGCCAGCAGCTTGTACAAGGGGGACCAACTTAAGACCCAGTACTTC. The full variable domain, with the rest looked up from reference TRBV5-4 and TRBJ2-5, is ETGVTQSPTHLIKTRGQQVTLRCSSQSGHNTVSWYQQALGQGPQFIFQYYREEENGRGNFPPRFSGLQFPNYSSELNVNALELDDSALYLCASSLYKGDQLKTQYFGPGTRLLVL.

The V gene is TRBV5-4, the J gene TRBJ1-2, with a possible D match to TRBD1 (6 bases). Per germline, CDR1 SGHNT and CDR2 YYREEE (reference sequence). Trimming took off 1 base at V and 6 bases at J, with 10 bases between the two ends. The CDR3 runs 13 residues. CDR3 DNA: TGTGCCAGCAGCTTGAGCAGGGGCCATGGCTACACCTTC. Protein product: CASSLSRGHGYTF.

This clone was counted at least ten times. The chain uses TRBV5-1 and TRBJ2-1; TRBD2 is a possible D gene (6 bases). The CDR3 consists of 13 residues. Germline CDR1 reads SGHRS; CDR2 reads YFSETQ. Trimming stripped 6 bases from V and 0 bases from J, with 7 bases between. The CDR3 loop reads CASTRDSYNEQFF. The CDR3 DNA reads as TGCGCCAGCACGCGGGACTCCTACAATGAGCAGTTCTTC.

The chain uses TRBV19 and TRBJ2-7, with TRBD1 matching 7 bases. Trimming removed 2 bases from V and 5 bases from J; junction bases left unmatched: 15. Germline V gene data show CDR1 as LNHDA and CDR2 as SQIVND (reference sequence). The CDR3 contains 17 residues. CDR3 nucleotide sequence: TGTGCCAGTAGTATAAGTAACGAGGGCAGGGGGATCCACGAGCAGTACTTC. The encoded protein is CASSISNEGRGIHEQYF.

CDR3 loop: CASSFQGAVGEKLFF. The CDR3 nucleotides read TGTGCCAGCAGCTTTCAGGGGGCGGTAGGCGAAAAACTGTTTTTT. V is TRBV11-3 and J is TRBJ1-4, with 8 bases fitting TRBD1. V dropped 3 bases and J dropped 8; count of bases not matched to a gene: 8. This CDR3 has 15 residues. Germline CDR1 SGHNT, CDR2 YENEEA.